This entry is about one T cell receptor (beta chain). This sample stems from a study of blood T cell repertoires in COVID-19. The overall study: Whether acute or convalescent, the COVID-19 samples came from the United States, Italy and Spain. T cells, B-cell-depleted T cells, or PBMCs provided the cDNA or gDNA that served as material.

In the original workflow: Nucleated cell counts were estimated from reference gene primer amplification. The protocol was immunoSEQ multiplex PCR, while the TCRdb copy is restricted to in-frame clones and leaves out a portion. The D gene and trimming were derived from the DNA, and the V and J assignments and clone size from that table. The table records about 220,000 clones, about four fifths of them present only once. This TCR was sampled from a woman aged 60 to 75 with acute or convalescent COVID-19. Sequencing was done on a sample of peripheral blood.

The CDR3, as DNA: TGTGCCAGCAGTGAATATAAGGGACAGGGCCGGGTGAGCTATGGCTACACCTTC. Translated, it gives CASSEYKGQGRVSYGYTF. The chain has TRBV6-1 and TRBJ1-2; TRBD1 matches at 9 bases. The germline CDR1 and CDR2 sequences are MNHNS and SASEGT. This CDR3 has 18 residues. V was clipped by 2 bases and J by 4 bases; unmatched bases: 14.